This T cell receptor beta chain was profiled in a study of cytomegalovirus exposure and HLA in healthy donors. Study as a whole: Some 85 million unique TCRs, all from HLA-typed donors, were included in an early release of the data.

This CDR3 is built from 16 residues. V was trimmed by 5 bases and J by 0 bases, leaving 17 bases between them. Germline CDR1 reads SEHNR; CDR2 reads FQNEAQ (reference sequence). This clone came up a few times. Its antigen remains unknown. The study's findings and limits: There were under 200 TCR beta chains listed as cytomegalovirus-associated. An Asian-associated ancestry cluster reportedly showed fewer N-insertions than the roughly 600-donor mean in a later analysis.

Primers: 60 Vbeta forward and 13 Jbeta reverse. Using immunoSEQ multiplex PCR, the repertoire was profiled, and TCRdb retains in-frame clones only, with some absent. The table lists roughly 120,000 clones, approximately 80% of them singletons. The V gene is TRBV7-9, the J gene TRBJ2-7; D possibly corresponds to TRBD2 (6 bases). Sequencing input: PBMCs. The receptor's source is a man in his thirties or forties in good health and CMV-seronegative. The DNA for the CDR3 is TGTGCCAGCAGCCCCGCTCCGGGACTGAACTCCTACGAGCAGTACTTC. It encodes CASSPAPGLNSYEQYF.